Shown below are 25 T cell receptor beta chains from a single sample sequenced in a study of technical replicates of blood from several donors listed by TCRdb under 2017. Libraries were constructed by the immunoSEQ multiplex PCR assay. TCRdb took over this immuneACCESS table, retaining in-frame rearrangements with V and J assigned. Such tables are incomplete; in checked studies, under half of the missing clones stem from an unresolved V gene, and the remainder is unexplained. The sample yields more than 45,000 clones; 75% to 95% were counted once. The top ten clonotypes cover approximately 3.6% of the sample. Sequencing used PBMCs. These receptors all stem from a human donor in good health. Some clones in this sample may be carry-over from other donors' samples.

V and J are TRBV7-9 and TRBJ2-5; 8 positions agree with TRBD2. The CDR3 has 16 amino acids. The germline gives CDR1 SEHNR, CDR2 FQNEAQ (reference sequence). V shed 0 bases and J 2 bases; nucleotides not matched to a gene: 5. CDR3 protein: CASSLAVLAGQETQYF. The CDR3 nucleotides are TGTGCCAGCAGCTTAGCGGTCCTAGCGGGTCAAGAGACCCAGTACTTC.

V is TRBV5-4 and J is TRBJ2-7; perhaps TRBD2 as D (5 bases). CDR3 length: 13 residues. V dropped 4 bases and J dropped 5 bases, with 13 bases sitting between them. Germline loops: CDR1 SGHNT, CDR2 YYREEE (reference sequence). CDR3 in DNA: TGTGCCAGCAGCGCCCCCCGGGGTAACGAGCAGTACTTC. Its translation is CASSAPRGNEQYF.

This sequence joins TRBV7-2 and TRBJ2-5, with 8 positions matching TRBD2. CDR3 length equals 13 residues. The J segment lost 6 bases and the V segment lost 5 bases, leaving 5 bases of the junction unmatched. Germline loops: CDR1 SGHTA, CDR2 FQGNSA. The CDR3 bases are TGTGCCAGCAGCGTTAGCGGGGAGAAGACCCAGTACTTC. Residues: CASSVSGEKTQYF.

CDR3 protein: CASSLVPGQGSGGYTF. The CDR3 DNA is TGTGCCAGCAGCTTGGTCCCGGGACAGGGGTCGGGGGGCTACACCTTC. The rearrangement links TRBV5-6 to TRBJ1-2; 10 bases align to TRBD1. CDR1 and CDR2 (germline): SGHDT, YYEEEE. V lost 0 bases, J lost 8 bases, and 10 bases stayed unmatched. The CDR3 loop spans 16 amino acids. The variable domain in full, completed from reference TRBV5-6 and TRBJ1-2, reads DAGVTQSPTHLIKTRGQQVTLRCSPKSGHDTVSWYQQALGQGPQFIFQYYEEEERQRGNFPDRFSGHQFPNYSSELNVNALLLGDSALYLCASSLVPGQGSGGYTFGSGTRLTVV.

V gene TRBV7-9 combines with J gene TRBJ1-6, with a tentative D call TRBD1 (6 bases). The germline V gene encodes CDR1 SEHNR and CDR2 FQNEAQ (reference sequence). V shed 5 bases and J shed 10 bases, with 15 bases lying between them. The CDR3 sequence is 14 residues long. The CDR3 spells CASSPGGGGSPLHF. The CDR3 DNA is TGTGCCAGCAGCCCGGGGGGCGGGGGCTCACCCCTCCACTTT.

The chain has TRBV7-6 and TRBJ2-1; 7 positions agree with TRBD2. The CDR3 runs to 16 residues. Unmatched junction bases numbered 8, after V lost 6 bases and J lost 0 bases. Germline lookup yields CDR1 SGHVS and CDR2 FNYEAQ. The CDR3, as DNA: TGTGCCAGCAGTACCCCCCGCGGGAGCTCCTACAATGAGCAGTTCTTC. Its protein product is CASSTPRGSSYNEQFF. Filled out from reference TRBV7-6 and TRBJ2-1, the complete variable domain reads GAGVSQSPRYKVTKRGQDVALRCDPISGHVSLYWYRQALGQGPEFLTYFNYEAQQDKSGLPNDRFSAERPEGSISTLTIQRTEQRDSAMYRCASSTPRGSSYNEQFFGPGTRLTVL.

The chain combines TRBV7-2 with TRBJ2-1, with 9 bases fitting TRBD2. The CDR3 has 16 amino acids. Germline-derived CDR1 and CDR2 are SGHTA and FQGNSA. V dropped 3 bases and J dropped 2; count of bases not matched to a gene: 5. The CDR3 region has the DNA TGTGCCAGCAGCTTTGAATCTAGCGGGACCTACAATGAGCAGTTCTTC. Its translation is CASSFESSGTYNEQFF. Looking up the rest from reference TRBV7-2 and TRBJ2-1 gives the full variable domain: GAGVSQSPSNKVTEKGKDVELRCDPISGHTALYWYRQSLGQGLEFLIYFQGNSAPDKSGLPSDRFSAERTGGSVSTLTIQRTQQEDSAVYLCASSFESSGTYNEQFFGPGTRLTVL.

This clone showed up just a few times. The chain joins TRBV4-2 to TRBJ2-7; TRBD1 agrees at 11 bases. V gave up 3 bases and J gave up 7 bases; unmatched junction bases: 8. The CDR3 length is 15 residues. CDR1 is LGHNA and CDR2 is YNFKEQ in the germline V gene. In DNA, the CDR3 is TGTGCCAGCAGCCAGGATGGGGACAGGGGGAGTGAGCAGTACTTC. Translation: CASSQDGDRGSEQYF.

The chain combines TRBV6-1 with TRBJ2-7, with D tentatively TRBD1 (6 bases). Trimming pared 8 bases from V and 0 bases from J, leaving 17 bases between. Germline V lookup: CDR1 MNHNS, CDR2 SASEGT. The CDR3 extends over 15 amino acids. The CDR3 nucleotides are TGTGCCAGCCTAAAAGGACAGTCTCACTCCTACGAGCAGTACTTC. The encoded protein is CASLKGQSHSYEQYF.

A few counts support this clone. The chain combines TRBV29-1 with TRBJ1-1; 12 bases map to TRBD1. With 6 bases clipped from V and 6 bases from J, the junction kept 8 bases outside the gene matches. CDR3 length: 14 residues. Germline loops: CDR1 SQVTM, CDR2 ANQGSEA. CDR3 sequence reads: CSVIVRDRGPEAFF. In nucleotides, the CDR3 is TGCAGCGTCATAGTAAGGGACAGGGGGCCTGAAGCTTTCTTT. Together with reference TRBV29-1 and TRBJ1-1, the CDR3 gives the full variable domain: SAVISQKPSRDICQRGTSLTIQCQVDSQVTMMFWYRQQPGQSLTLIATANQGSEATYESGFVIDKFPISRPNLTFSTLTVSNMSPEDSSIYLCSVIVRDRGPEAFFGQGTRLTVV.

The chain carries TRBV9 and TRBJ2-3; TRBD1 aligns across 8 bases. V shed 3 bases and J 6 bases; nucleotides not matched to a gene: 6. The CDR3 extends over 14 amino acids. Germline values: CDR1 SGDLS, CDR2 YYNGEE. The CDR3 here is CASSDDRGSDTQYF. CDR3 bases: TGTGCCAGCAGCGACGACAGGGGTTCGGATACGCAGTATTTT. Full variable domain (remainder filled in from reference TRBV9 and TRBJ2-3): DSGVTQTPKHLITATGQRVTLRCSPRSGDLSVYWYQQSLDQGLQFLIQYYNGEERAKGNILERFSAQQFPDLHSELNLSSLELGDSALYFCASSDDRGSDTQYFGPGTRLTVL.

The chain uses TRBV7-8 and TRBJ2-2, with 7 bases that match TRBD2. V dropped 1 base and J dropped 5; count of bases not matched to a gene: 1. The germline CDR1 and CDR2 sequences are SGHVS and FQNEAQ. The CDR3 contains 14 residues. The CDR3 loop reads CASSLGGGTGELFF. CDR3 in DNA: TGTGCCAGCAGCTTAGGGGGAGGGACCGGGGAGCTGTTTTTT.

The rearrangement links TRBV2 to TRBJ1-4, with TRBD1 identical over 7 bases. With 6 bases clipped from V and 7 bases from J, the junction kept 5 bases outside the gene matches. The germline gives CDR1 SNHLY, CDR2 FYNNEI. The CDR3 covers 13 residues. The CDR3 protein is CASRAGTVEKLFF. The CDR3 region has the DNA TGTGCCAGCAGAGCTGGGACAGTTGAAAAACTGTTTTTT.

The V and J genes are TRBV20-1 and TRBJ2-1; D may be TRBD2 (6 bases). V was clipped by 8 bases and J by 6 bases, with 11 bases between them. This CDR3 is 11 amino acids long. Germline V lookup: CDR1 DFQATT, CDR2 SNEGSKA (reference sequence). Here the CDR3 reads CSTMGLNEQFF. CDR3 in DNA: TGCAGTACGATGGGACTCAATGAGCAGTTCTTC.

V and J are TRBV7-9 and TRBJ1-2, with 11 positions matching TRBD1. The CDR3 length is 14 residues. Germline CDR1 SEHNR, CDR2 FQNEAQ (reference sequence). With V trimmed by 7 bases and J by 7 bases, 8 bases remained unmatched. The CDR3 nucleotides read TGTGCCAGCAACCCGGGACAGGGGGAAGGTGGCTACACCTTC. Its protein is CASNPGQGEGGYTF.

This clone has just one count. V usage is TRBV4-2 and J usage is TRBJ2-5; 11 positions match TRBD2. Germline CDR1 LGHNA, CDR2 YNFKEQ. Losses at the gene ends were 4 bases for V and 5 bases for J; bases not matched to a gene: 9. CDR3 length equals 16 residues. The CDR3, as DNA: TGTGCCAGCAGCCTTAAGACTAGCGGGATGGGGGAGACCCAGTACTTC. It yields the protein CASSLKTSGMGETQYF.

The chain is built from TRBV29-1 and TRBJ1-2, with D possibly matching TRBD1 (6 bases). Looked up from germline, CDR1 is SQVTM and CDR2 is ANQGSEA. Trimming took off 4 bases at V and 8 bases at J, with 14 bases between the two ends. The CDR3 covers 12 residues. The chain's CDR3 is CSVVPGHRGYTF. CDR3 DNA sequence: TGCAGCGTTGTCCCGGGACATCGCGGCTACACCTTC.

The chain joins TRBV10-3 to TRBJ1-1; no definite D call. The germline V gene has CDR1 ENHRY and CDR2 SYGVKD. V lost 0 bases to trimming and J lost 3 bases, with 5 bases between them. The CDR3 length is 13 residues. The CDR3 region is CAISESPYTEAFF. CDR3 nucleotides: TGTGCCATCAGTGAGTCCCCCTACACTGAAGCTTTCTTT.

The chain recombines TRBV23-1 with TRBJ1-5; a weak D match, TRBD1 (5 bases). TRBV23-1 has ORF status, its function being uncertain. Trimming took off 0 bases at V and 2 bases at J, with 11 bases between the two ends. This CDR3 is 16 amino acids long. The CDR3 protein is CASSQSEGRGNQPQHF. The DNA for the CDR3 is TGCGCCAGCAGTCAATCGGAGGGGAGAGGCAATCAGCCCCAGCATTTT.

This chain joins TRBV15 and TRBJ1-1, with D possibly matching TRBD1 (5 bases). Germline loops: CDR1 LNHNV, CDR2 YYDKDF (reference sequence). The CDR3 loop spans 14 amino acids. V gave up 4 bases and J gave up 1 base, with 10 bases separating them. CDR3 region: CATSIGQGNTEAFF. The DNA for the CDR3 is TGTGCCACCAGCATCGGTCAGGGGAACACTGAAGCTTTCTTT.

The chain joins TRBV29-1 to TRBJ1-3, with D unclear. Trimming shortened V by 7 bases and J by 0 bases, and 13 bases separated the two germline ends. Germline loops: CDR1 SQVTM, CDR2 ANQGSEA. CDR3 size: 14 residues. CDR3 sequence reads: CSGSTGNSGNTIYF. As DNA, the CDR3 is TGCAGCGGATCGACCGGGAACTCTGGAAACACCATATATTTT. Based on the CDR3 plus reference TRBV29-1 and TRBJ1-3, the full variable domain is SAVISQKPSRDICQRGTSLTIQCQVDSQVTMMFWYRQQPGQSLTLIATANQGSEATYESGFVIDKFPISRPNLTFSTLTVSNMSPEDSSIYLCSGSTGNSGNTIYFGEGSWLTVV.

The rearrangement uses TRBV7-9 and TRBJ1-4; perhaps TRBD1 as D (5 bases). The CDR3 runs 15 residues. Germline V gene sequence: CDR1 SEHNR, CDR2 FQNEAQ (reference sequence). V was shortened by 2 bases and J by 8 bases, with 15 bases between the two germline ends. The CDR3 sequence is CASSLNSGLEEKLFF. For the CDR3, the DNA is TGTGCCAGCAGCTTAAATTCAGGGCTGGAGGAAAAACTGTTTTTT.

The chain uses TRBV2 and TRBJ2-3, with 7 bases that match TRBD1. Germline V CDR1 and CDR2: SNHLY, FYNNEI. The CDR3 has 17 amino acids. V dropped 6 bases and J dropped 0; count of bases not matched to a gene: 12. The CDR3 reads CASSPPTGTLSTDTQYF. CDR3 DNA sequence: TGTGCCAGCAGCCCTCCGACAGGGACCCTTAGCACAGATACGCAGTATTTT.

V is TRBV6-6 and J is TRBJ1-5, with a possible D match to TRBD1 (5 bases). The germline V and J ends were trimmed by 8 bases and 9 bases, with 20 bases remaining between them. Germline-derived CDR1 and CDR2 are MNHNY and SVGAGI (reference sequence). The CDR3 is made up of 14 amino acids. CDR3 DNA sequence: TGTGCCAGCCGGACGGCAGCCCGGGGGGTGCCCCAGCATTTT. Its protein is CASRTAARGVPQHF.

This clone has only one observation. V and J are TRBV7-8 and TRBJ1-4, with D unclear. Trimming removed 1 base at V and 10 bases at J, with 10 bases between. Germline CDR1 is SGHVS and CDR2 is FQNEAQ. The CDR3 has 13 amino acids. The CDR3: CASSLGGLGKLFF. CDR3 nucleotides: TGTGCCAGCAGCTTAGGAGGGTTGGGAAAACTGTTTTTT.